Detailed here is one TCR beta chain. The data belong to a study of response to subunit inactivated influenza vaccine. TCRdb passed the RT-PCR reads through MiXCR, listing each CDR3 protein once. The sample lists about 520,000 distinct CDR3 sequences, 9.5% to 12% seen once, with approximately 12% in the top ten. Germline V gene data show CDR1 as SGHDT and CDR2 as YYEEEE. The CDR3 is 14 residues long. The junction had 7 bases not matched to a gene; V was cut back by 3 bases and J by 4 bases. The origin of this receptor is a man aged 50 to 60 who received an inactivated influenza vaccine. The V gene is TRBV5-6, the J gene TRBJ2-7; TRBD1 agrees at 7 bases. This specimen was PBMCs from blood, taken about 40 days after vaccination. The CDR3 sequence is CASSSGTDRYEQYF. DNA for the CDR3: TGTGCCAGCAGCTCCGGGACAGATCGATACGAGCAGTACTTC.